This TCR beta chain was retrieved from a study of Ad26.COV2.S vaccination and SARS-CoV-2 variants (dated by TCRdb to the early 2020s). General notes on the study: Vaccine-arm donors came from COV1001, a multicentre, randomized, double-blind, placebo-controlled phase I-IIa trial of Ad26.COV2.S in healthy adults. The TCR-sequenced set comprised about 32 samples: approximately 19 Ad26.COV2.S vaccine recipients, 5 placebo recipients and 8 SARS-CoV-2 convalescent individuals. Blinding of investigators to trial group allocation was maintained during experiments and outcome assessment. Sequencing of the TCRbeta repertoire served to evaluate the specificity and breadth of SARS-CoV-2-reactive T cell receptors following Ad26.COV2.S vaccination. Participants in the trial were split at random into five groups of five each, receiving low-dose or high-dose Ad26.COV2.S once or twice, or else placebo on both occasions. Ad26.COV2.S was administered intramuscularly at 5 x 10^10 or 1 x 10^11 viral particles, either as a single shot or as two shots given 56 days apart.

TCRbeta CDR3 regions were sequenced with the immunoSEQ Assay. After extraction, genomic DNA underwent amplification by bias-controlled multiplex PCR, followed by high-throughput sequencing. The paper's data handling went like this. Collapsing and filtering of sequences were performed to quantify the absolute abundance of each unique TCRbeta CDR3 region. Usable DNA was measured by amplifying reference genes present in all nucleated cells, and TCRbeta template counts were normalized to that usable DNA to estimate T cell fraction. Repertoire TCRs were annotated as SARS-CoV-2-specific when V gene, CDR3 amino acid sequence and J gene were exactly matched to a known reactive TCR set. The reference SARS-CoV-2 TCR set came from MIRA and was filtered for enrichment in COVID-19-positive ImmuneCODE repertoires, removing public or cross-reactive TCRs. Based on the MIRA antigens, annotated TCRs were further analysed at the level of specific ORF or position within ORF. Breadth was defined as annotated unique rearrangements over total unique productive rearrangements; depth was the summed frequency of those rearrangements. Two-sided Wilcoxon rank-sum tests were used to compare TCR breadth between groups. Held by TCRdb, this immuneACCESS table contains in-frame sequences only and omits some clones. Under half of the omission traces to an unresolved V gene where checked; the cause of the rest is unknown. V and J calls and clone size are copied from that table; D and trimming were computed from the DNA. The sample includes about 400,000 clones, with roughly 80% observed a single time. Of the sample, almost 7.5% is held by the ten largest clones.

CDR1 and CDR2, looked up from the germline V gene (reference sequence), are LGHDT and YNNKEL. Between the V and J ends, shortened by 0 bases and 0 bases respectively, the junction contains 12 bases. Taken from cysteine to phenylalanine, the CDR3 has 16 residues. The CDR3 DNA has 48 bases and is translated from base 1. Findings and caveats that apply to the study as a whole: Vaccine and placebo recipients had comparable non-spike TCR breadth, which fits with the vaccine containing only spike. The authors noted that total T cell responses may have been underestimated by the TCR breadth and depth analyses. Higher spike-specific TCR breadth was observed in Ad26.COV2.S recipients than in placebo recipients (P = 0.0014). The study lacked the statistical power to compare responses across vaccine doses or regimens. After vaccination, spike-specific CD8+ and CD4+ T cell responses were reported to show substantial breadth.

The treatment or condition label, as the study defines it: 15 to 20 received Ad26.COV2.S at low or high dose, single or two shots; a few received placebo; per-sample allocation not given. For vaccine and placebo recipients, repertoires were sequenced using samples collected on day 63 after the first injection. Between 29 July and 7 August 2020, Cohort 1b enrolled 25 adults aged 18-55 years at one site in Boston, USA. Ad26.COV2.S consisted of a replication-incompetent adenovirus type 26 vector by which a prefusion-stabilized SARS-CoV-2 spike protein from the original Wuhan strain was expressed. This clone appeared a single time. The antigen it binds to is not known. There are no base qualities to consult, and no much larger clone falls within one base.

The receptor's source is a person between 18 and 60 years old who received the Ad26.COV2.S COVID-19 vaccine or a placebo. The sequence links TRBV3-1 (or the pseudogene TRBV3-2) to TRBJ2-7; a tentative D match to TRBD2 spans 6 bases. The source was peripheral blood, collected in a trial of Ad26.COV2.S vaccine versus placebo. The CDR3 has the sequence CASSQDFSGPSYEQYF. The base sequence is TGTGCCAGCAGCCAAGATTTCAGCGGGCCCTCCTACGAGCAGTACTTC.